This T cell receptor beta chain was identified during a study of Graves' ophthalmopathy and Graves' hyperthyroidism. The CDR3 covers 14 residues. V lost 4 bases and J lost 6, with 16 bases in between. Germline loops: CDR1 MNHNS, CDR2 SASEGT. Fresh peripheral blood (10 ml) yielded the PBMCs. Amplification targeted the TCR beta CDR3 regions, with RNA transcripts as the source material. Second-round multiplex PCR came after first-round RT-PCR with HTBI primers. TCRdb called the multiplex PCR reads again in MiXCR, with one record for every CDR3 protein. Here the sample spans roughly 230,000 distinct CDR3 sequences, approximately 21% being singletons. There are many counts of this clonotype.

V usage is TRBV6-1 and J usage is TRBJ2-7, with D perhaps matching TRBD2 (5 bases). Sequencing used peripheral blood. This TCR was sampled from a woman in her forties or fifties with Graves' ophthalmopathy. The CDR3 coding sequence is TGTGCCAGCAGTGCGGAAGCGGTCCTACCCGAGCAGTACTTC. Its protein product is CASSAEAVLPEQYF.